This T cell receptor (beta chain) was recorded in a study of blood T cells in healthy people across ages. With a J-beta primer mix and a sample-barcoded 5' primer, a second PCR ran roughly 6 to 12 cycles. TCRdb reprocessed the 5' RACE reads via MiXCR and lists one record per CDR3 protein. This sample yields roughly 1.5 million distinct CDR3 sequences, of which 35% to 45% are seen a single time; 4% belongs to the top ten. The germline CDR1 and CDR2 sequences are ENHRY and SYGVKD. Deletions cut 0 bases from V and 10 bases from J, with 7 bases between. The CDR3 has 12 amino acids. This TCR came from a woman between 18 and 29 years old in good health. The specimen sequenced was blood. The chain has TRBV10-3 and TRBJ2-1; D is perhaps TRBD1 or TRBD2 (6 bases each). Written as DNA, the CDR3 is TGTGCCATCAGTGAGTCGGGGGGCGAGCAGTTCTTC. Translated: CAISESGGEQFF.